This entry describes one TCR beta chain. The entry originates in a study of blood T cell repertoires in COVID-19. Study-level background: Researchers got acute and convalescent COVID-19 samples from the United States, Italy and Spain.

Germline V gene data show CDR1 as SGHTA and CDR2 as FQGTGA. Between the trimmed V and J ends, which lost 5 bases and 0 bases, there was a span of 10 bases. This CDR3 spans 14 amino acids. In the authors' methods: Reference gene primers were amplified, and this amplification served to estimate nucleated cell counts. TCRdb keeps only in-frame clones here, not all; method: immunoSEQ multiplex PCR. V and J calls and clone size are as listed in that table; D and trimming were resolved from the DNA. The sample lists about 250,000 clones, 85% to 90% seen once, with less than 20% in the top ten. Across fewer than 25 US areas, participants ranged in age from about 18 to 100 years. Researchers sorted participants into cohorts using their self-reported clinical history.

The sample was PBMCs or T cells enriched from blood (not recorded which). The chain employs TRBV7-3 and TRBJ1-1; TRBD1 might be the D (5 bases). The TCR sequence derives from a man younger than 35 who had recovered from COVID-19. The CDR3, as DNA: TGTGCCAGCAGCATGGGAGGGGTGAACACTGAAGCTTTCTTT. Translated, it gives CASSMGGVNTEAFF.